These 11 T cell receptor beta chains were sequenced from one sample in a study of T cell changes during pregnancy in multiple sclerosis. Clones were sequenced by immunoSEQ multiplex PCR, and TCRdb holds only the in-frame ones, with some missing. This table holds roughly 87,000 clones, roughly nine tenths found once. The source material was PBMCs, sampled in the first trimester of pregnancy. The receptors originated from a female donor in good health, serving as a control in a pregnancy study. Some clones in this sample may be carry-over from other donors' samples.

The chain carries TRBV28 and TRBJ2-5, with 7 bases aligning to TRBD2. The CDR3 loop spans 11 amino acids. Germline V gene sequence: CDR1 MDHEN, CDR2 SYDVKM. V trimming: 10 bases; J trimming: 5 bases; junction bases outside the gene matches: 4. The CDR3 DNA sequence: TGTGCCAAATGGGGGGGGGAGACCCAGTACTTC. Its translation is CAKWGGETQYF.

This chain connects TRBV9 to TRBJ2-7, with D perhaps matching TRBD2 (6 bases). CDR1 and CDR2 from the germline V gene are SGDLS and YYNGEE. The CDR3 runs 15 residues. Trimming stripped 5 bases from V and 3 bases from J, with 18 bases between. The CDR3 DNA sequence: TGTGCCAGCAGTCCGACCGGGACTTGGGGCTACGAGCAGTACTTC. Translation gives CASSPTGTWGYEQYF.

The chain links TRBV10-3 to TRBJ2-3, with TRBD2 matching over 9 bases. This CDR3 spans 17 amino acids. Germline CDR1 is ENHRY and CDR2 is SYGVKD. J was trimmed by 1 base and V by 5 bases; bases with no gene match: 10. Here the CDR3 DNA reads TGTGCCATCAGTAACGTAGCGGGAGAGTTCGGCACAGATACGCAGTATTTT. It encodes CAISNVAGEFGTDTQYF.

V gene TRBV4-2 combines with J gene TRBJ2-5, with 12 nucleotides matching TRBD2. This CDR3 is 17 amino acids long. With 4 bases clipped from V and 7 bases from J, the junction kept 13 bases outside the gene matches. Germline V lookup: CDR1 LGHNA, CDR2 YNFKEQ. DNA for the CDR3: TGTGCCAGCAGCCCCTGGACTAGCGGGAAGGAGGTGGGGACCCAGTACTTC. Translated: CASSPWTSGKEVGTQYF.

J is TRBJ2-5 and V is TRBV7-2; 12 positions agree with TRBD1. CDR1 and CDR2 (germline): SGHTA, FQGNSA. Trimming took 6 bases from V and 5 from J; bases not matched to a gene: 4. The CDR3 has 14 residues. CDR3 in amino acids: CASRRDRGRETQYF. CDR3 coding DNA: TGTGCCAGCAGACGGGACAGGGGGCGGGAGACCCAGTACTTC.

Only one count was recorded for this clone. The genes are TRBV16 and TRBJ2-3; no clear D. Trimming took off 1 base at V and 2 bases at J, with 7 bases between the two ends. Germline V lookup: CDR1 KGHSY, CDR2 FQNENV. This CDR3 region has 14 residues. The DNA for the CDR3 is TGTGCCAGCAGCCAATGGCTAGACACAGATACGCAGTATTTT. Residues: CASSQWLDTDTQYF.

This clone was observed once. This chain uses TRBV27 with TRBJ1-3; D not resolved. The V end lost 1 base, the J end lost 4 bases, and 11 bases lay between the germline ends. Germline V gene lookup returns CDR1 MNHEY and CDR2 SMNVEV (reference sequence). This CDR3 spans 15 amino acids. Here the CDR3 reads CASSLWLGDGNTIYF. The CDR3 bases are TGTGCCAGCAGTTTATGGTTGGGAGACGGAAACACCATATATTTT.

This sequence joins TRBV19 and TRBJ1-1; a possible D gene is TRBD1 (5 bases). The V and J ends lost 1 base and 3 bases respectively, with 12 bases between them. Germline V lookup: CDR1 LNHDA, CDR2 SQIVND (reference sequence). CDR3 length equals 15 residues. The CDR3 bases are TGTGCCAGTAGTATAGGTCCAGGGTGGCACACTGAAGCTTTCTTT. Protein product: CASSIGPGWHTEAFF.

The chain is built from TRBV27 and TRBJ2-2; D gene unclear. Trimming removed 5 bases from V and 7 bases from J, with 8 bases in between. Germline CDR1 MNHEY, CDR2 SMNVEV (reference sequence). This CDR3 contains 12 residues. CDR3 amino acids: CASSPIGGELFF. In nucleotides, the CDR3 is TGTGCCAGCAGTCCCATCGGCGGGGAGCTGTTTTTT.

This clone was observed a few times. The CDR3 nucleotides are TGTGCCAGCAGCTTAACTCGCTATGAGCAGTTCTTC. Protein sequence: CASSLTRYEQFF. The J gene is TRBJ2-1, the V gene TRBV7-9; no reliable D call. V was clipped by 2 bases and J by 8 bases, with 7 bases between them. Germline CDR1 reads SEHNR; CDR2 reads FQNEAQ (reference sequence). The length of the CDR3 is 12 residues.

The chain uses TRBV7-9 and TRBJ2-1; 10 bases are shared with TRBD2. The germline gives CDR1 SEHNR, CDR2 FQNEAQ (reference sequence). The CDR3 spans 16 residues. J gave up 7 bases and V 2 bases, and 8 bases lay outside the gene matches. The CDR3 loop reads CASSLLSSGRSNEQFF. CDR3 in DNA: TGTGCCAGCAGCTTATTATCTAGCGGGAGATCAAATGAGCAGTTCTTC. Supplemented by reference TRBV7-9 and TRBJ2-1, the full variable domain reads DTGVSQNPRHKITKRGQNVTFRCDPISEHNRLYWYRQTLGQGPEFLTYFQNEAQLEKSRLLSDRFSAERPKGSFSTLEIQRTEQGDSAMYLCASSLLSSGRSNEQFFGPGTRLTVL.